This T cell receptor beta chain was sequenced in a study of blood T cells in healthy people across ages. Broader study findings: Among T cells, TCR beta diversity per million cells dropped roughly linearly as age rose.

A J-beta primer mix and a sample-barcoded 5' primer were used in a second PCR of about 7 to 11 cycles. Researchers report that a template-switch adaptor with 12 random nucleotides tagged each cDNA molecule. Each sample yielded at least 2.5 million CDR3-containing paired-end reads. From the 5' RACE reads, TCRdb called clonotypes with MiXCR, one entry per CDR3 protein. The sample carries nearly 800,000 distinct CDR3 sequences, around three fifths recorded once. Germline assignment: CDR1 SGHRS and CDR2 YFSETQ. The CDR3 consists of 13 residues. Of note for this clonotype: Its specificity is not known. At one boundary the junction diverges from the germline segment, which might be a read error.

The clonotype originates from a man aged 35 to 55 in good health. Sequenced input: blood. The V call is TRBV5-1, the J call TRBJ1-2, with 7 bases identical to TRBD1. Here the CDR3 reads CASSIQGNYGYIF. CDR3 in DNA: TGCGCCAGCAGCATACAGGGGAACTATGGCTACATCTTC.